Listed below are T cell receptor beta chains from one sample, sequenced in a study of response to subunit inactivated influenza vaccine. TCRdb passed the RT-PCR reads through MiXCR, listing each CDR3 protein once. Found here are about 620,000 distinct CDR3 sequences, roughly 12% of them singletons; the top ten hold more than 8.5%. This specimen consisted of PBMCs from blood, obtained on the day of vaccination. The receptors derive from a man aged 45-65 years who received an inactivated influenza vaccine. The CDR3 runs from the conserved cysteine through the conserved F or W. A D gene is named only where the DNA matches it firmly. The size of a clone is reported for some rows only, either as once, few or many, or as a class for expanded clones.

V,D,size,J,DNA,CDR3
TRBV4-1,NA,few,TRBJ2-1,TGCGCCAGCAGCCAAAAGGGGGTACAGCAGTTCTTC,CASSQKGVQQFF
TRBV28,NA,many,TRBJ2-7,TGTGCCAGCAGTTTATTGGGGCAGCAGTACTTC,CASSLLGQQYF
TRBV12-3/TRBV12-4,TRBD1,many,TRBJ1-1,TGTGCCAGCAGCCCAGGGACAGCGGACACTGAAGCTTTCTTT,CASSPGTADTEAFF
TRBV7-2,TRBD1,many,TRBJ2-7,TGTGCCAGCAGCTTAGGTGGGGGACAGGGGAACGAGCAGTACTTC,CASSLGGGQGNEQYF
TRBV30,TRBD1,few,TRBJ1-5,TGTGCCTGGAGCAGGGGGACGGGGGACAATCAGCCCCAGCATTTT,CAWSRGTGDNQPQHF
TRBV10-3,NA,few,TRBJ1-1,TGTGCCATCAGTGAGGGGGGGCGATTTAATGAAGCTTTCTTT,CAISEGGRFNEAFF
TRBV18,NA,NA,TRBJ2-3,TGTGCCAGCTCACCCTTGGACGAGACAGATACGCAGTATTTT,CASSPLDETDTQYF
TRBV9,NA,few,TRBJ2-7,TGTGCCAGCAGCGTAGATGCGTTCAGCTCCTACGAGCAGTACTTC,CASSVDAFSSYEQYF
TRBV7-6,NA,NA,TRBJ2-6,TGTGCCAGCAGCTTATTCGGCAGCTCTGGGGCCAACGTCCTGACTTTC,CASSLFGSSGANVLTF
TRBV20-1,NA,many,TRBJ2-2,TGCAGTGCTAGAGTGGGCCAAGTCCCCCCCGGGGAGCTGTTTTTT,CSARVGQVPPGELFF
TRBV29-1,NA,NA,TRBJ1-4,TGCAGCGTTGCTGCTGAAAAACTGTTTTTT,CSVAAEKLFF
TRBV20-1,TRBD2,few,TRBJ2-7,TGCAGTGCTACCTATAGCGGGAGGAGCTCCTACGAGCAGTACTTC,CSATYSGRSSYEQYF
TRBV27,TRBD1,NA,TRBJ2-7,TGTGCCAGCAGGCCAAGTTCCGGGACAGGGACCCGCGAGCAGTACTTC,CASRPSSGTGTREQYF
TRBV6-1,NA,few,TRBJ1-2,TGTGCCAGCAGGCCTAACGTGGGGATAGGTGGCTACACCTTC,CASRPNVGIGGYTF
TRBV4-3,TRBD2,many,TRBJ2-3,TGCGCCAGCAGCCAAGAAGTGCTAGCGGGAACAGATACGCAGTATTTT,CASSQEVLAGTDTQYF
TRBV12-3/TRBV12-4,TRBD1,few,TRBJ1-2,TGTGCCAGCAGTCCAACCCGCCGGGACAGGGGGCTTTATGGCTACACCTTC,CASSPTRRDRGLYGYTF
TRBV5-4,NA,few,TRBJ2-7,TGTGCCAGCACCCAAGGGATGCAGGTCTCCGAGCAGTACTTC,CASTQGMQVSEQYF
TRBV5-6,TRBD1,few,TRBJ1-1,TGTGCCAGCAGCCCACCAAGGACAGGGGCTTTTGGAGCTTTCTTT,CASSPPRTGAFGAFF
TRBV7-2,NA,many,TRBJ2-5,TGTGCCAGCAGCTTGGGAGGTCTGGAGACCCAGTACTTC,CASSLGGLETQYF
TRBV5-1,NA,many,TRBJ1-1,TGCGCCAGCAGCTTCATAGGGGAGAACACTGAAGCTTTCTTT,CASSFIGENTEAFF
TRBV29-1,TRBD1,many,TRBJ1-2,TGCAGCGTCGACGACAGGGGTGGCTACACCTTC,CSVDDRGGYTF
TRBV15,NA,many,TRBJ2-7,TGTGCCACCAGCAGAGACAGGGGCCCCTACGAGCAGTACTTC,CATSRDRGPYEQYF
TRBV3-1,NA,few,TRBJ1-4,TGTGCCAGCAGCCAAGTTTCCGGTGAAAAACTGTTTTTT,CASSQVSGEKLFF
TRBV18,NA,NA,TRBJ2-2,TGTGCCAGCTCCCAACTTGTGAGCACCGGGGAGCTGTTTTTT,CASSQLVSTGELFF
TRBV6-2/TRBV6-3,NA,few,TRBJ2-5,TGTGCCAGCAGCGGATATAGGCTCGCTCAAGAGACCCAGTACTTC,CASSGYRLAQETQYF
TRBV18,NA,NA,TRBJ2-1,TGTGCCAGCTCACCATTATCCGGGCGAACCTACAATGAGCAGTTCTTC,CASSPLSGRTYNEQFF
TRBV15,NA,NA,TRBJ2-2,TGTGCCACCAGCATTGTCCGCGCGAACACCGGGGAGCTGTTTTTT,CATSIVRANTGELFF
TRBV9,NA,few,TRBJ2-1,TGTGCCATCATAGCCTGTCGGGGCAGGAAATCCTACAATGAGCAGTTCTTC,CAIIACRGRKSYNEQFF
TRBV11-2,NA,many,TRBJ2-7,TGTGCCAGCAGCTTGAACAGGGTCTGGGGCGAGCAGTACTTC,CASSLNRVWGEQYF
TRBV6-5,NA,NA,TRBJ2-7,TGTGCCAGCAGTTACTCTATAAGCCTGACTAGTCAGTACGAGCAGTACTTC,CASSYSISLTSQYEQYF
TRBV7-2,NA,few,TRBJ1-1,TGTGCCAGCAGCTTAGATCGACAAAAAGGGACTGAAGCTTTCTTT,CASSLDRQKGTEAFF
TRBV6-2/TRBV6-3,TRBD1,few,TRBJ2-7,TGTGCCAGCAGTTACTCGGTCTTGGACAGGAGAATCTACGAGCAGTACTTC,CASSYSVLDRRIYEQYF
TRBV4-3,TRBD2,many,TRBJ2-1,TGCGCCAGCAGCCAAGAACGATTAGCGGGGTACAATGAGCAGTTCTTC,CASSQERLAGYNEQFF
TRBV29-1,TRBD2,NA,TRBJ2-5,TGCAGCGTTGAAGATAGGGGGACTAGCGGGAGGGGAATAATCCAAGAGACCCAGTACTTC,CSVEDRGTSGRGIIQETQYF
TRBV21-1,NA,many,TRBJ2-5,TGTGCCAGCAGCAAAAGAGAGACCCAGTACTTC,CASSKRETQYF
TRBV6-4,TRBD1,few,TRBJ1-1,TGTGCCAGCGGCACGGACAGGTTTGAAGCTTTCTTT,CASGTDRFEAFF
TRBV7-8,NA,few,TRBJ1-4,TGTGCCAGCAGCTCCCCTGCCCCCCCCAATGATGAAAAACTGTTTTTT,CASSSPAPPNDEKLFF
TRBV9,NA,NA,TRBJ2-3,TGTGCCAGCAGCGCCCAGGGATGGGGATCAGATACGCAGTATTTT,CASSAQGWGSDTQYF
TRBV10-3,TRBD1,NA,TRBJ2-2,TGTGCCATCAGACCGGGACAGACCGGGGAGCTGTTTTTT,CAIRPGQTGELFF
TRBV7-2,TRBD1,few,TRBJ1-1,TGTGCCAGCAGCCCAGGGGGCCCGATGAACACTGAAGCTTTCTTT,CASSPGGPMNTEAFF
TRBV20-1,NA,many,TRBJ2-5,TGCAGTGCGAGTAGCGGAGAGACCCAGTACTTC,CSASSGETQYF
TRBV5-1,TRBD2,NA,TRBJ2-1,TGCGCCAGCAGCCTACTAGCGGGAGGGCGGACCTACAATGAGCAGTTCTTC,CASSLLAGGRTYNEQFF
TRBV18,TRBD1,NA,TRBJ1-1,TGTGCCAGCTCACCAAGGACAGGGCCCCTCCCAGTGAACACTGAAGCTTTCTTT,CASSPRTGPLPVNTEAFF
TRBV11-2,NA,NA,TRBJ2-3,TGTGCCAGCAGCCGAGGGGGCGGGAGTCTCATCACAGATACGCAGTATTTT,CASSRGGGSLITDTQYF
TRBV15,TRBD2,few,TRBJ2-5,TGTGCCACCAGCAGAGCAACTAGCGGGGTTGACGAGACCCAGTACTTC,CATSRATSGVDETQYF
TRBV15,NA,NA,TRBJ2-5,TGTGCCACCAGCAGAGGGGGTAGCGGCCAAGAGACCCAGTACTTC,CATSRGGSGQETQYF
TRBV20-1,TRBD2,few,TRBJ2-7,TGCAGTGCCGCCAGGACTAGCGGCCTTTTAAGCTCCTACGAGCAGTACTTC,CSAARTSGLLSSYEQYF
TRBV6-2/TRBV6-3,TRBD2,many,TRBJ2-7,TGTGCCAGCAGTTACTCCATGGGGAGGGGAGAGCAGTACTTC,CASSYSMGRGEQYF
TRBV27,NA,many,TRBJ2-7,TGTGCCAGCAGACTGACAGGATCCTACGAGCAGTACTTC,CASRLTGSYEQYF
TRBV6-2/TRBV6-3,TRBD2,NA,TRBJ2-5,TGTGCCAGCAGTTTCCTACTAGCGGCCCAAGAGACCCAGTACTTC,CASSFLLAAQETQYF
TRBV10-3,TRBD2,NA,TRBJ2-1,TGTGCCATCAGTGATCCTAGCGGGGATAGCTCCTACAATGAGCAGTTCTTC,CAISDPSGDSSYNEQFF
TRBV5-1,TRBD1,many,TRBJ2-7,TGCGCCAGCAGCTACCGACAGGGCTCCTACGAGCAGTACTTC,CASSYRQGSYEQYF
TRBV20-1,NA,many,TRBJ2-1,TGCAGTGCTAGGCCGGTCTCGATAGCGGACTACAATGAGCAGTTCTTC,CSARPVSIADYNEQFF
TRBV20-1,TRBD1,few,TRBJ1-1,TGCAGTGCTATACAGGGGGCTTACACTGAAGCTTTCTTT,CSAIQGAYTEAFF
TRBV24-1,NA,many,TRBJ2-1,TGTGCCACCAGTGATTCTTTCAGAGGCAATGAGCAGTTCTTC,CATSDSFRGNEQFF
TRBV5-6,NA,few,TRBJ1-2,TGTGCCAGCAGCTTGGAGCGGGGGATCGGCTACACCTTC,CASSLERGIGYTF
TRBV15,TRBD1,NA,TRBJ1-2,TGTGCCACCAGCAGAGATTCGGCTCCCTACAGGGGGCTTGGCTATGGCTACACCTTC,CATSRDSAPYRGLGYGYTF
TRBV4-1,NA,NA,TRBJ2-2,TGCGCCAGCAGCCAAGTCGGGGGCCGGCCCGGGGAGCTGTTTTTT,CASSQVGGRPGELFF
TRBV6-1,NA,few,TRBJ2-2,TGTGCCAGCAGTAGGATTTTGAACACCGGGGAGCTGTTTTTT,CASSRILNTGELFF